What follows describes a single T cell receptor beta chain. What it binds is not known. The V gene lost 3 bases and the J gene lost 1 base, with 12 bases spanning the gap. CDR3 length: 16 amino acids. CDR1 is SGHTA, CDR2 FQGNSA, per germline. The assay was immunoSEQ multiplex PCR, and TCRdb's table has in-frame clones only and misses some. The sample lists about 89,000 clones, roughly 86% seen once, with approximately 5.6% in the top ten. The record originates from a study of identifying expanded T cells in peripheral blood. Findings and limits, study-wide: Clone count variance between roughly 2-week samples rose with total template count.

Collection occurred without any documented infections or immune events in donors. Material: blood. The V and J genes are TRBV7-2 and TRBJ2-2; D remains unclear. The TCR comes from a person aged 18-69 years in good health. The CDR3: CASSFSLGVNTGELFF. For the CDR3, the DNA is TGTGCCAGCAGCTTTAGCCTGGGCGTGAACACCGGGGAGCTGTTTTTT.